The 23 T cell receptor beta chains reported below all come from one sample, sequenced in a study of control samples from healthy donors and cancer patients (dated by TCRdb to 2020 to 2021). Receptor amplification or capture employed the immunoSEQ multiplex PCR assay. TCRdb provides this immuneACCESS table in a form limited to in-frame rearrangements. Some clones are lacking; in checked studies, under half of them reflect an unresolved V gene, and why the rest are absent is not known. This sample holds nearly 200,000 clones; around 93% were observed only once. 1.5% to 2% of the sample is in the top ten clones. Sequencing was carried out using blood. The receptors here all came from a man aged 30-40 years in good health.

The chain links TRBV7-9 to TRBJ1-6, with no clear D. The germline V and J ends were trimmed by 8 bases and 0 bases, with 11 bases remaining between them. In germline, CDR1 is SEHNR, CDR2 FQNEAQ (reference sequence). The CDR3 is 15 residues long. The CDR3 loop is CASGISYSYNSPLHF. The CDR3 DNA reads TGTGCCAGCGGGATCAGCTACTCCTATAATTCACCCCTCCACTTT. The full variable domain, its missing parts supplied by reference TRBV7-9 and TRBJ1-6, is DTGVSQNPRHKITKRGQNVTFRCDPISEHNRLYWYRQTLGQGPEFLTYFQNEAQLEKSRLLSDRFSAERPKGSFSTLEIQRTEQGDSAMYLCASGISYSYNSPLHFGNGTRLTVT.

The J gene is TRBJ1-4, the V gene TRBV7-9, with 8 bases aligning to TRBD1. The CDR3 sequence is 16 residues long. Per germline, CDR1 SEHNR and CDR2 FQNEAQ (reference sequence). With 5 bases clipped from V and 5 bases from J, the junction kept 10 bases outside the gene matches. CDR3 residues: CASSVDRTGRNEKLFF. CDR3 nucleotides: TGTGCCAGCAGCGTGGATAGGACAGGGAGGAATGAAAAACTGTTTTTT.

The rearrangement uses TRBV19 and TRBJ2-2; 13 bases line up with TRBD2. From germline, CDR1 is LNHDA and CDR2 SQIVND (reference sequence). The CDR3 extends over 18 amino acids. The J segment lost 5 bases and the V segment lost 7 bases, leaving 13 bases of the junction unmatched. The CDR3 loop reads CASTAGLAGVLGTGELFF. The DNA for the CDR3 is TGTGCCAGTACCGCAGGACTAGCGGGGGTTCTGGGGACCGGGGAGCTGTTTTTT.

CDR3 amino acids: CASSLKSSGGRSTGELFF. The CDR3 region has the DNA TGCGCCAGCAGCTTGAAGTCTAGCGGGGGCAGAAGCACCGGGGAGCTGTTTTTT. This chain links TRBV5-1 with TRBJ2-2; 10 nucleotides agree with TRBD2. The CDR3 contains 18 residues. Unmatched junction bases numbered 10, after V lost 1 base and J lost 4 bases. The germline gives CDR1 SGHRS, CDR2 YFSETQ. The full variable domain, its missing parts supplied by reference TRBV5-1 and TRBJ2-2, is KAGVTQTPRYLIKTRGQQVTLSCSPISGHRSVSWYQQTPGQGLQFLFEYFSETQRNKGNFPGRFSGRQFSNSRSEMNVSTLELGDSALYLCASSLKSSGGRSTGELFFGEGSRLTVL.

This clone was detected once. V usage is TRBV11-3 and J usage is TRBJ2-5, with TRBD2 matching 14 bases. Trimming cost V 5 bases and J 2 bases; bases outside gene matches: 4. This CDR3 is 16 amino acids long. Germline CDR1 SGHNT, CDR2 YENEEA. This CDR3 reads CASSLGLAGVQETQYF. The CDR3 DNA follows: TGTGCCAGCAGCCTGGGACTAGCGGGGGTTCAAGAGACCCAGTACTTC.

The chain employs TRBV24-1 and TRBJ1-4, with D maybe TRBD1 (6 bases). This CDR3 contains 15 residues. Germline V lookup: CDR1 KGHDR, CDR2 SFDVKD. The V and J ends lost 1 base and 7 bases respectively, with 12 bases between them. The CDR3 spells CATSDFAGASEKLFF. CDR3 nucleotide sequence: TGTGCCACCAGTGATTTTGCGGGGGCGAGTGAAAAACTGTTTTTT.

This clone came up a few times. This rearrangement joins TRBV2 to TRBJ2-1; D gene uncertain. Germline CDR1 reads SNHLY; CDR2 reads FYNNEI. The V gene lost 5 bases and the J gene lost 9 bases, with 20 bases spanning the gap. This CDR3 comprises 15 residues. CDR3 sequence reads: CASSRSASVRSEQFF. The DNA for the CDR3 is TGTGCCAGCAGTCGTTCCGCCTCCGTACGTAGTGAGCAGTTCTTC.

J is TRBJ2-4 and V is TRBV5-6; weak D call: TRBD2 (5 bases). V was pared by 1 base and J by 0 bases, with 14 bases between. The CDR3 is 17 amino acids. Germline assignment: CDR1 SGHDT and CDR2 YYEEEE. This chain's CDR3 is CASSLRGLDLAKNIQYF. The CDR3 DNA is TGTGCCAGCAGCTTGAGAGGGCTAGACTTAGCCAAAAACATTCAGTACTTC.

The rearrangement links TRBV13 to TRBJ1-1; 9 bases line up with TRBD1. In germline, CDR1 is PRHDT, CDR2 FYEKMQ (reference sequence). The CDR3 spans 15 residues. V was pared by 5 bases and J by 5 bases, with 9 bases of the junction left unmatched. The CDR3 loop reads CASSPTDRGVTEAFF. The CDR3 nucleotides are TGTGCCAGCAGCCCTACGGACAGGGGAGTGACTGAAGCTTTCTTT.

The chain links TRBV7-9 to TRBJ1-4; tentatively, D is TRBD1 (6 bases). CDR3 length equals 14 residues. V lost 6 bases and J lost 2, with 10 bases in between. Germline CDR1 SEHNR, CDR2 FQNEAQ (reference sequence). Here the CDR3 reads CASSWTATNEKLFF. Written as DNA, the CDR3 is TGTGCCAGCAGTTGGACAGCCACTAATGAAAAACTGTTTTTT.

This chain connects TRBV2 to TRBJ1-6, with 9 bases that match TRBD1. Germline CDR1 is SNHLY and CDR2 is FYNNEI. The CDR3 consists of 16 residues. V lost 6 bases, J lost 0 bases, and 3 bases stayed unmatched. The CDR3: CASSDRGNSYNSPLHF. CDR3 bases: TGTGCCAGCAGCGACAGGGGGAACTCCTATAATTCACCCCTCCACTTT.

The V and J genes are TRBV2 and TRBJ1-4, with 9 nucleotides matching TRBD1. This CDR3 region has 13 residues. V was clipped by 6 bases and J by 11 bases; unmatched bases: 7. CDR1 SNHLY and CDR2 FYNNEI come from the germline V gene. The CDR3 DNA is TGTGCCAGCAGGGACAGGGGCGAAGGGAAACTGTTTTTT. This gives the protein CASRDRGEGKLFF.

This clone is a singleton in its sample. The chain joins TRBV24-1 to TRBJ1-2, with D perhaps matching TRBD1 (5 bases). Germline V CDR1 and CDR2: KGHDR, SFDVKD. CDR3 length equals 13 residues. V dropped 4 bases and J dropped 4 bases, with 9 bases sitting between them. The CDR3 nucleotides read TGTGCCACCAGTGAGACCGACAGCTATGGCTACACCTTC. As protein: CATSETDSYGYTF.

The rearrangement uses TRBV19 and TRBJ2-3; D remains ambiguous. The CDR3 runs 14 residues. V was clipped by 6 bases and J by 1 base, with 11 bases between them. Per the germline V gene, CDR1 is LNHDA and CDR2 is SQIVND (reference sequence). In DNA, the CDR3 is TGTGCCAGTAGACCCCAAAGGGGCACAGATACGCAGTATTTT. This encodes CASRPQRGTDTQYF.

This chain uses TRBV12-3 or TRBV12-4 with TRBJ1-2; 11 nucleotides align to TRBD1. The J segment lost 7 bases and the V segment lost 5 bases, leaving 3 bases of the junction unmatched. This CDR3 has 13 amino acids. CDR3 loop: CASSRTGGFGYTF. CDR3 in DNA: TGTGCCAGCAGTCGGACAGGGGGCTTTGGCTACACCTTC.

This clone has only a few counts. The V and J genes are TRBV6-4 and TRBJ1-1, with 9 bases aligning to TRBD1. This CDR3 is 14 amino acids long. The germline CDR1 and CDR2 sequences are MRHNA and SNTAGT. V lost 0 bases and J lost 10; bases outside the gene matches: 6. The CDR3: CASSDSQGTGTAFF. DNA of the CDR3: TGTGCCAGCAGTGACTCGCAAGGGACAGGGACAGCTTTCTTT.

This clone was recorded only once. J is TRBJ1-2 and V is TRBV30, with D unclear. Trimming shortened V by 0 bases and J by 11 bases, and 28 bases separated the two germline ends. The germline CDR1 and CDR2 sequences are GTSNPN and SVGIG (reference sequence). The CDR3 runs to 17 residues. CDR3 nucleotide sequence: TGTGCCTGGAGTGTGGCCACAGCGCTAGTTTCGTCTATGCGGTACACCTTC. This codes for CAWSVATALVSSMRYTF.

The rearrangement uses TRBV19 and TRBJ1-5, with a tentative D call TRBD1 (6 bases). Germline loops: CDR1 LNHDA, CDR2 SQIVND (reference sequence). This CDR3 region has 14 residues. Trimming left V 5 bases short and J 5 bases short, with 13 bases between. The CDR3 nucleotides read TGTGCCAGTAGTGAACAGGGTAGATATCAGCCCCAGCATTTT. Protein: CASSEQGRYQPQHF.

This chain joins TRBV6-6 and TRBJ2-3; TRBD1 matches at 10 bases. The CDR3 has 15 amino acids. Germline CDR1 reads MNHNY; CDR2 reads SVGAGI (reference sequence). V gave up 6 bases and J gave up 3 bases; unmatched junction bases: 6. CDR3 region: CASRPGQGETDTQYF. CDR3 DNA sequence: TGTGCCAGCAGACCCGGACAGGGGGAGACAGATACGCAGTATTTT.

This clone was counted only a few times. Here the CDR3 DNA reads TGTGCCAGCAGCACCCAGGGGGGAAACATTCAGTACTTC. It yields the protein CASSTQGGNIQYF. The J gene is TRBJ2-4, the V gene TRBV14, with D perhaps matching TRBD1 (7 bases). Germline V gene lookup returns CDR1 SGHDN and CDR2 FVKESK. The CDR3 loop spans 13 amino acids. V was clipped by 5 bases and J by 6 bases, with 11 bases between them.

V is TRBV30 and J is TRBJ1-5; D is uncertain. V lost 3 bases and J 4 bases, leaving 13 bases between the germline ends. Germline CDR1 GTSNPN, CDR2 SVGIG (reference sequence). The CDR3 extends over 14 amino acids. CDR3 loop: CAWSATAWNQPQHF. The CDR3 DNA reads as TGTGCCTGGAGCGCTACAGCGTGGAATCAGCCCCAGCATTTT.

The CDR3 DNA reads as TGCGCCAGCAGCTTGCGACTGGACTACGAGCAGTACTTC. Its protein is CASSLRLDYEQYF. This rearrangement joins TRBV5-1 to TRBJ2-7; the D is unclear. There are 13 residues in the CDR3. Trimming took off 1 base at V and 3 bases at J, with 8 bases between the two ends. Germline lookup yields CDR1 SGHRS and CDR2 YFSETQ.

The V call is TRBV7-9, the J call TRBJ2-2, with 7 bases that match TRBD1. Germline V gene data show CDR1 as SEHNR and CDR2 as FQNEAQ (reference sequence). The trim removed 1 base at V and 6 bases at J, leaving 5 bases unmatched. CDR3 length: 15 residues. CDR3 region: CASSLGQGVPGELFF. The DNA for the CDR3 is TGTGCCAGCAGCTTAGGACAGGGAGTCCCCGGGGAGCTGTTTTTT. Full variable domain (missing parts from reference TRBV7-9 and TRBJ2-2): DTGVSQNPRHKITKRGQNVTFRCDPISEHNRLYWYRQTLGQGPEFLTYFQNEAQLEKSRLLSDRFSAERPKGSFSTLEIQRTEQGDSAMYLCASSLGQGVPGELFFGEGSRLTVL.